The 7 T cell receptor beta chains given below trace back to one sample, sequenced in a study of shared clonotypes between healthy human individuals. Repertoires were generated with immunoSEQ multiplex PCR, while TCRdb's copy carries only in-frame clones and drops some. The table includes about 2.4 million clones, over 85% detected once. The sequencing input was naive CD4+ T cells from PBMCs. Subset defined: CD45RA+ positively selected. Source of these receptors: a man aged 18 to 30 in good health. Some clones in this sample may be carry-over from other donors' samples.

The CDR3 region is CASSRTGTGVYEQYF. CDR3 bases: TGTGCCAGCAGCAGGACCGGGACAGGGGTTTACGAGCAGTACTTC. The chain carries TRBV11-3 and TRBJ2-7, with 10 bases that match TRBD1. After removal of 5 bases from V and 4 bases from J, the junction contained 8 bases not matched to a gene. The CDR3 has 15 residues. Germline loops: CDR1 SGHNT, CDR2 YENEEA.

V and J are TRBV5-5 and TRBJ1-1, with D uncertain. Germline V gives CDR1 SGHKS, CDR2 YYEKEE (reference sequence). The CDR3 covers 14 residues. V lost 6 bases to trimming and J lost 1 base, with 13 bases between them. The CDR3 protein is CASTTLLGNTEAFF. The CDR3 coding sequence is TGTGCCAGCACTACGCTCCTGGGGAACACTGAAGCTTTCTTT.

This clone was found a few times. The chain combines TRBV30 with TRBJ1-1; possible D gene TRBD1, 6 bases. CDR1 and CDR2 (germline): GTSNPN, SVGIG (reference sequence). The V end was cut by 7 bases, the J end by 1 base, with 13 bases between. CDR3 length: 13 residues. CDR3 sequence: CAYQRTANTEAFF. CDR3 DNA: TGTGCCTACCAGCGGACAGCGAACACTGAAGCTTTCTTT.

Of note for this clone: Other DNA sequences in this specimen translate into the identical CDR3. This chain joins TRBV29-1 and TRBJ1-1; D remains unclear. The length of the CDR3 is 11 residues. CDR1 is SQVTM, CDR2 ANQGSEA, per germline. The CDR3 loop reads CSAGRNTEAFF. In nucleotides, the CDR3 is TGCAGTGCCGGCAGGAACACTGAAGCTTTCTTT. The variable domain in full, with the rest retrieved from reference TRBV29-1 and TRBJ1-1, is SAVISQKPSRDICQRGTSLTIQCQVDSQVTMMFWYRQQPGQSLTLIATANQGSEATYESGFVIDKFPISRPNLTFSTLTVSNMSPEDSSIYLCSAGRNTEAFFGQGTRLTVV.

The chain links TRBV29-1 to TRBJ2-1; possible D gene TRBD1, 5 bases. The CDR3 runs 14 residues. V was trimmed by 4 bases and J by 0 bases, leaving 10 bases between them. Germline lookup yields CDR1 SQVTM and CDR2 ANQGSEA. The CDR3 bases are TGCAGCGTTGCGTGGGGCTACTCCTACAATGAGCAGTTCTTC. Translating gives CSVAWGYSYNEQFF.

The chain recombines TRBV27 with TRBJ2-1; the D gene could be TRBD1 or TRBD2 (6 bases each). Trimming stripped 5 bases from V and 7 bases from J, with 24 bases between. The germline V gene encodes CDR1 MNHEY and CDR2 SMNVEV (reference sequence). The CDR3 is 17 residues long. CDR3 protein: CASSLPLSGRRGNEQFF. CDR3 nucleotides: TGTGCCAGCAGTCTCCCTCTGTCGGGAAGGAGGGGGAATGAGCAGTTCTTC.

V is TRBV5-1 and J is TRBJ2-6; D not resolved. Trimming pared 0 bases from V and 4 bases from J, leaving 5 bases between. Germline V gene sequence: CDR1 SGHRS, CDR2 YFSETQ. This CDR3 has 14 amino acids. CDR3 in amino acids: CASSLVGGANVLTF. CDR3 nucleotides: TGCGCCAGCAGCTTGGTCGGCGGGGCCAACGTCCTGACTTTC.